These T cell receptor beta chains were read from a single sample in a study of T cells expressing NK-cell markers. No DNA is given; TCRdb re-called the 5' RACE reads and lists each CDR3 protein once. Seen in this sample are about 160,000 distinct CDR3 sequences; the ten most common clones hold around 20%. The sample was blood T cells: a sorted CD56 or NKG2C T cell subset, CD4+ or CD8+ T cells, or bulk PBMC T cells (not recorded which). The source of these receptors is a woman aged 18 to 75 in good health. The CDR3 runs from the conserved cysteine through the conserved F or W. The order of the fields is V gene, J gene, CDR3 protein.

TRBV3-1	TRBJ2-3	CASSQDDRPTDTQYF
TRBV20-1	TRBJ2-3	CSARPPARSTDTQYF
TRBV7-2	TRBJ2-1	CASRVGQGNNEQFF
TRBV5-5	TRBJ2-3	CASSLRGEGSDTQYF
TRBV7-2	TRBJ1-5	CASSLALMVRNQPQHF
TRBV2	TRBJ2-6	CASHKGDHSGANVLTF
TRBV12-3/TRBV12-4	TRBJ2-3	CASSYTSGPTDTQYF
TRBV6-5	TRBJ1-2	CASSYTGGGEYGYTF
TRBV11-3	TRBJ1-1	CASSLYLGTEAFF
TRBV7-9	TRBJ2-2	CASSLTGPGELFF
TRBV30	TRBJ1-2	CAWSLTVGYTF
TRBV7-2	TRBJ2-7	CASSLVRSYEQYF
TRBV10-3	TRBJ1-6	CAISESGAGGLSSYNSPLHF
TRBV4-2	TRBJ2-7	CASSQISLGDSYEQYF
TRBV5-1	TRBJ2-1	CASSLKPSGNNEQFF
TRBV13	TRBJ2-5	CASSSGGALETQYF
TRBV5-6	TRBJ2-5	CASSLGWTRETQYF
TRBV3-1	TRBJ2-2	CASSQLAGELFF
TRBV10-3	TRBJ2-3	CAISESRAGDTQYF
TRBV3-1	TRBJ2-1	CASSPHRGGEQFF
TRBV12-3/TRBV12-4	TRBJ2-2	CASSSGLAHTGELFF
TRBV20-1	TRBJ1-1	CSALDPVGGGTEAFF
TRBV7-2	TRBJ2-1	CASSLTPGQGRDEQFF
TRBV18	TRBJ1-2	CASSPPHRTNYGYTF
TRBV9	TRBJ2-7	CASSVGTSGSYEQYF
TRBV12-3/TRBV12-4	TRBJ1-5	CASRGSNSNQPQHF
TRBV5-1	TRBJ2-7	CASRYSGTGVEQYF
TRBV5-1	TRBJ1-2	CASRSLMGQEAGYTF
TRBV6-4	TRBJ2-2	CASSVEYPRVGELFF
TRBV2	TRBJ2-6	CASSQWGPGANVLTF
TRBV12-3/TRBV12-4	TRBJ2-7	CASSPRGAGVDEQYF
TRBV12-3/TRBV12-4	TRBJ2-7	CASSLGSDRYEQYF
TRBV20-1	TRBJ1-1	CSASTPRGTEAFF
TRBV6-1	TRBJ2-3	CASTLAGGPYTDTQYF
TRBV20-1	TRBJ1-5	CSARGSHRVKQPQHF
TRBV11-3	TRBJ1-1	CASSPGALGATEAFF
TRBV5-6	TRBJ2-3	CASSVGPSLGDTQYF
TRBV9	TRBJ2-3	CASSVAGGGRDTQYF
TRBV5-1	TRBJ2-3	CASSPIPGGDTQYF
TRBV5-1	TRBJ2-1	CASSFAGTGVPNEQFF
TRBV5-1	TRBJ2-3	CASSFYGLADSTDTQYF
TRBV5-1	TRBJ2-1	CASSFLAGGPSNEQFF
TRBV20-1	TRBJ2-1	CSARAPGLAGEEQFF
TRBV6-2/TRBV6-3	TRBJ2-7	CASTQGLGPYEQYF
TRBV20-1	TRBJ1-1	CSAREPGQGFAEAFF
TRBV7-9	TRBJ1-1	CASSSGTVGPNTEAFF
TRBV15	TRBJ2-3	CATSRPKQGQLTDTQYF
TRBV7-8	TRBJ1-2	CASSSGQGFYGYTF
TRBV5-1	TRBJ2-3	CASSGRYGTYVGDTQYF
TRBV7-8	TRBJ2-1	CASSLGSSSGWQFF